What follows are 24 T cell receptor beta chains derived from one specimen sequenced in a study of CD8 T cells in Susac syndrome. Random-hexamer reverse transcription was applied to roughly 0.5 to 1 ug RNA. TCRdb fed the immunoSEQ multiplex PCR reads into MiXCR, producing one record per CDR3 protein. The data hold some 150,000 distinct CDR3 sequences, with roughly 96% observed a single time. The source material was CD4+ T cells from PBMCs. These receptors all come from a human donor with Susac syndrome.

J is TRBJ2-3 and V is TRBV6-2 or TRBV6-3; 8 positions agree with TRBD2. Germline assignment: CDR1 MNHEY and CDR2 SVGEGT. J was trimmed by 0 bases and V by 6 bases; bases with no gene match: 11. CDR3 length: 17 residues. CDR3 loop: CASSPAFSGVSTDTQYF. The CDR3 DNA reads TGTGCCAGCAGCCCCGCCTTTAGCGGGGTAAGCACAGATACGCAGTATTTT.

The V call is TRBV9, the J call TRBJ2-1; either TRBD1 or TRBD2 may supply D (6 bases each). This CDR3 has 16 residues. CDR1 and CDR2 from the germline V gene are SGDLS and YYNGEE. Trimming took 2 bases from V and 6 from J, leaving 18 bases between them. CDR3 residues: CASSVGRGALSNEQFF. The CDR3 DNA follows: TGTGCCAGCAGCGTGGGAAGGGGGGCTCTCTCCAATGAGCAGTTCTTC.

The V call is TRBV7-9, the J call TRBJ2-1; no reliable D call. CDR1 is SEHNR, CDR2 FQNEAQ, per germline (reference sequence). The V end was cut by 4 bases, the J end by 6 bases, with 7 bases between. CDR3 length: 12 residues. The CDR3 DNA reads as TGTGCCAGCAGCTCCGGGTTCAATGAGCAGTTCTTC. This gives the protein CASSSGFNEQFF. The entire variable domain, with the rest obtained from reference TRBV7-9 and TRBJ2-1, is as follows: DTGVSQNPRHKITKRGQNVTFRCDPISEHNRLYWYRQTLGQGPEFLTYFQNEAQLEKSRLLSDRFSAERPKGSFSTLEIQRTEQGDSAMYLCASSSGFNEQFFGPGTRLTVL.

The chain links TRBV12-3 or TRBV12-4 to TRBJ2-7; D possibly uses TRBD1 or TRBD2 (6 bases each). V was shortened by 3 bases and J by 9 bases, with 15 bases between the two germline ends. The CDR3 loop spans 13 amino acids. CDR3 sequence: CASSFGGGQVQYF. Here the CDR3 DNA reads TGTGCCAGCAGTTTTGGTGGGGGGCAAGTGCAGTACTTC.

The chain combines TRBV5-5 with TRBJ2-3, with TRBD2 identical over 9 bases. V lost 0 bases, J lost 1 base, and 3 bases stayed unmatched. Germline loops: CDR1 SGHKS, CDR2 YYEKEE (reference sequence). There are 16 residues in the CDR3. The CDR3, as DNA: TGTGCCAGCAGCTTGGGATCTAGCGGGGGCACAGATACGCAGTATTTT. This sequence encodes CASSLGSSGGTDTQYF. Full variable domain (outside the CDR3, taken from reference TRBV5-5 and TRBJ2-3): DAGVTQSPTHLIKTRGQQVTLRCSPISGHKSVSWYQQVLGQGPQFIFQYYEKEERGRGNFPDRFSARQFPNYSSELNVNALLLGDSALYLCASSLGSSGGTDTQYFGPGTRLTVL.

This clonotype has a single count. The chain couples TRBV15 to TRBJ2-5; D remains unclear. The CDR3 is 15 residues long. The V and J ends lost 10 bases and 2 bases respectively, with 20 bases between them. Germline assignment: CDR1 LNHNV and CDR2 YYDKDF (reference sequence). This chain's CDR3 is CASRDPRRRQETQYF. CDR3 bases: TGTGCCAGCAGAGATCCCCGAAGGAGACAAGAGACCCAGTACTTC.

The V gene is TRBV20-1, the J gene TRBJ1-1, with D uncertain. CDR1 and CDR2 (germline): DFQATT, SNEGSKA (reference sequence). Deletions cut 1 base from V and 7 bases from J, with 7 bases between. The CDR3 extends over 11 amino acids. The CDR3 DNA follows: TGCAGTGCTAGAGGGAGCCTTGAAGCTTTCTTT. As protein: CSARGSLEAFF.

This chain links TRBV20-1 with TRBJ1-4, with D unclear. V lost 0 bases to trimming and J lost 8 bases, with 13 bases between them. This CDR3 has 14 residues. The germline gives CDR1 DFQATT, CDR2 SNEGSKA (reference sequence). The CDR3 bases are TGCAGTGCTAGAGATATGGCAATGGGAGAAAAACTGTTTTTT. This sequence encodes CSARDMAMGEKLFF.

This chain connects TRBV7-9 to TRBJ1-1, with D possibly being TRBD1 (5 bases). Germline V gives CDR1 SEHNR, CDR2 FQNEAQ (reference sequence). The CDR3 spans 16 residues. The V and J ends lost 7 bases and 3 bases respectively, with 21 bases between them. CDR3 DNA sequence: TGTGCCAGCATCCATGGGGGGGTGCGTAGGGACACTGAAGCTTTCTTT. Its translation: CASIHGGVRRDTEAFF.

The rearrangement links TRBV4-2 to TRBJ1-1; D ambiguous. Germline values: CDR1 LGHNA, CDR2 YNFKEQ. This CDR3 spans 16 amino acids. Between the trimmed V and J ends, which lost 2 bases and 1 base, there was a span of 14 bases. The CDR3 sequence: CASSQSPGPANTEAFF. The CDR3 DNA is TGTGCCAGCAGCCAATCCCCCGGACCCGCGAACACTGAAGCTTTCTTT.

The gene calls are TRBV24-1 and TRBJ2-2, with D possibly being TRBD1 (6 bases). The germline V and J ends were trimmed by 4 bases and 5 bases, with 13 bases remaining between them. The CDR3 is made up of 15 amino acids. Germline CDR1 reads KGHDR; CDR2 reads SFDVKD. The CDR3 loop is CATSDPLQGTGELFF. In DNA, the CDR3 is TGTGCCACCAGTGACCCCTTACAGGGAACCGGGGAGCTGTTTTTT.

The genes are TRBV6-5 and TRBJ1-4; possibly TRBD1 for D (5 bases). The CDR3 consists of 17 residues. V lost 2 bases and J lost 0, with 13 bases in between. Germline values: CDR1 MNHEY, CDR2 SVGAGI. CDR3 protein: CASSYEGRPATNEKLFF. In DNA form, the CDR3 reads TGTGCCAGCAGTTACGAGGGACGTCCGGCAACTAATGAAAAACTGTTTTTT.

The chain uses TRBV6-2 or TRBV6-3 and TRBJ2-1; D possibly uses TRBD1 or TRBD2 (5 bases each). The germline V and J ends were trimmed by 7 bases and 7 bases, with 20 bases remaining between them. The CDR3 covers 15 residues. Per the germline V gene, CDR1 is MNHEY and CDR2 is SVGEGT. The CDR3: CASTPLAMWGNEQFF. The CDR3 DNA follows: TGTGCCAGCACCCCCTTGGCTATGTGGGGGAATGAGCAGTTCTTC.

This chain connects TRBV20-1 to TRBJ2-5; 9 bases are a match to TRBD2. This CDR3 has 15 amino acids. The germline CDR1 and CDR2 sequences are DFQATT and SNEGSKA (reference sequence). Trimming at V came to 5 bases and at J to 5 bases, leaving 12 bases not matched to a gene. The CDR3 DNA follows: TGCAGTGCTTCATCCCGCGGGGGGGGAAGGGAGACCCAGTACTTC. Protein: CSASSRGGGRETQYF.

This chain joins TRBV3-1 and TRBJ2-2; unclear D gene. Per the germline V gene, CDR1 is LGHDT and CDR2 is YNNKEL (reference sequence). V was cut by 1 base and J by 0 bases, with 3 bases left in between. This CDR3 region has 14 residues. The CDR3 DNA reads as TGTGCCAGCAGCCAAGGTTCGAACACCGGGGAGCTGTTTTTT. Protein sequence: CASSQGSNTGELFF.

CDR3 region: CASSLVSQKGAFF. CDR3 nucleotide sequence: TGCGCCAGCAGCTTGGTATCACAGAAGGGAGCTTTCTTT. The gene calls are TRBV5-1 and TRBJ1-1; D is uncertain. The CDR3 covers 13 residues. V was shortened by 0 bases and J by 10 bases, with 13 bases between the two germline ends. Germline loops: CDR1 SGHRS, CDR2 YFSETQ.

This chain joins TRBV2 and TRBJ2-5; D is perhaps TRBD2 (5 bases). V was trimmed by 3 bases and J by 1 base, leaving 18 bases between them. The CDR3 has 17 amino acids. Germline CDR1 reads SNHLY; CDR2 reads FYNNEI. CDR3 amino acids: CASSESPALGPQETQYF. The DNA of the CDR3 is TGTGCCAGCAGTGAGTCCCCCGCACTAGGCCCCCAAGAGACCCAGTACTTC.

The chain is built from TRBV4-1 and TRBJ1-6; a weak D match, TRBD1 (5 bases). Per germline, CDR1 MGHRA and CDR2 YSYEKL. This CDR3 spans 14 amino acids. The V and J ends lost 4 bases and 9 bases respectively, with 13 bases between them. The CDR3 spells CASSPTVLGSPLHF. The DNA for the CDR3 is TGCGCCAGCAGCCCGACAGTCTTGGGTTCACCCCTCCACTTT.

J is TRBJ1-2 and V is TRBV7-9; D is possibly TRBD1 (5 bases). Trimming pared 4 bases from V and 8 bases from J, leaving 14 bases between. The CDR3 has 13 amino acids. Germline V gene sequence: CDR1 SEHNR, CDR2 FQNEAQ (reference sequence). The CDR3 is CASSSAGIGGYTF. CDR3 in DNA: TGTGCCAGCAGCTCTGCAGGGATTGGCGGCTACACCTTC.

CDR3 residues: CSARDPFGIYGYTF. The CDR3 coding sequence is TGCAGTGCTAGAGATCCATTCGGGATCTACGGCTACACCTTC. V and J are TRBV20-1 and TRBJ1-2; D is undetermined. The V end was cut by 0 bases, the J end by 8 bases, with 16 bases between. Germline V lookup: CDR1 DFQATT, CDR2 SNEGSKA (reference sequence). The CDR3 spans 14 residues.

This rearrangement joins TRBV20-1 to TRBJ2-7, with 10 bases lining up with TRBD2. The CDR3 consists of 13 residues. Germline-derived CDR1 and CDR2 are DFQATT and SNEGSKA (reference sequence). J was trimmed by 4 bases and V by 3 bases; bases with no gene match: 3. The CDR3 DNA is TGCAGTGCTAGTAGCGGGGGGACGTACGAGCAGTACTTC. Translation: CSASSGGTYEQYF.

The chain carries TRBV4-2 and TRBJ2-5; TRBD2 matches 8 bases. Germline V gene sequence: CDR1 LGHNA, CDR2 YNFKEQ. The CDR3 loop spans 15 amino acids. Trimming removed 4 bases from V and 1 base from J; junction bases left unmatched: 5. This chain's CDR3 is CASSPHTSGQETQYF. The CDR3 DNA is TGTGCCAGCAGCCCCCACACTAGCGGCCAAGAGACCCAGTACTTC.

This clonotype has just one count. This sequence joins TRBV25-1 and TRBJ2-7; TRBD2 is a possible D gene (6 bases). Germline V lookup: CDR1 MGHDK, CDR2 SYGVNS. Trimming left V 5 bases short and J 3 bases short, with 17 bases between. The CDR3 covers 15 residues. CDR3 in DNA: TGTGCCAGCAGTAGGGCGGGGCAGGGTATCTACGAGCAGTACTTC. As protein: CASSRAGQGIYEQYF.

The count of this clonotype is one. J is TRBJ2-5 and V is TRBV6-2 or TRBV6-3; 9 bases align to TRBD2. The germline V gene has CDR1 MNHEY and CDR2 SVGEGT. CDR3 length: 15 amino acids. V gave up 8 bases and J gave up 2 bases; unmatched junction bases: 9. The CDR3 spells CASVYLAGPQETQYF. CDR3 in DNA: TGTGCCAGCGTATATCTAGCGGGGCCACAAGAGACCCAGTACTTC.